A single sample gave rise to the 7 T cell receptor beta chains below, sequenced in a study of blood T cell repertoires in COVID-19. The table came from immunoSEQ multiplex PCR; TCRdb's copy has only in-frame clones and leaves some out. In the table there are some 95,000 clones, about nine tenths of which are singletons. The sample consisted of peripheral blood. The receptor set was obtained from a human donor with active COVID-19. The donor label of this sample is uncertain.

V usage is TRBV2 and J usage is TRBJ1-3; tentative D call: TRBD1 (5 bases). Trimming took off 4 bases at V and 0 bases at J, with 16 bases between the two ends. Germline CDR1 is SNHLY and CDR2 is FYNNEI. The CDR3 has 17 residues. CDR3 region: CASSVGTKGLSGNTIYF. CDR3 DNA: TGTGCCAGCAGTGTAGGTACGAAGGGGCTCTCTGGAAACACCATATATTTT.

The genes are TRBV7-3 and TRBJ2-1; no clear D. The germline CDR1 and CDR2 sequences are SGHTA and FQGTGA. V lost 5 bases, J lost 9 bases, and 11 bases lay in between. CDR3 length equals 12 residues. The CDR3 DNA reads as TGTGCCAGCAGCCCCCTCCCGGGTGAGCAGTTCTTC. Translating it yields CASSPLPGEQFF.

V is TRBV19 and J is TRBJ1-3; D is undetermined. Trimming left V 3 bases short and J 4 bases short, with 10 bases between. The CDR3 covers 14 residues. Germline V lookup: CDR1 LNHDA, CDR2 SQIVND (reference sequence). DNA of the CDR3: TGTGCCAGTAGTATCAGGTCACCCGGAAACACCATATATTTT. Translation: CASSIRSPGNTIYF.

The rearrangement joins TRBV5-6 to TRBJ1-2, with D perhaps TRBD1 (6 bases). Germline assignment: CDR1 SGHDT and CDR2 YYEEEE. The CDR3 runs 13 residues. V was clipped by 3 bases and J by 4 bases, with 10 bases between them. The CDR3 loop reads CASSSQGSYGYTF. The CDR3 coding sequence is TGTGCCAGCAGCTCACAGGGAAGCTATGGCTACACCTTC.

The table lists this clone with a few counts. The chain carries TRBV3-1 (or the pseudogene TRBV3-2) and TRBJ1-2, with 7 positions matching TRBD1. The CDR3 totals 13 residues. Unmatched junction bases numbered 5, after V lost 3 bases and J lost 7 bases. In germline, CDR1 is LGHDT, CDR2 YNNKEL (reference sequence). CDR3 nucleotides: TGTGCCAGCAGCCACAGGGGGGATGGTGGCTACACCTTC. Its translation is CASSHRGDGGYTF.

This chain joins TRBV6-4 and TRBJ2-7, with D unclear. The germline gives CDR1 MRHNA, CDR2 SNTAGT. The length of the CDR3 is 17 residues. With 1 base removed from V and 2 bases from J, the gap between germline ends came to 18 bases. The CDR3 DNA reads as TGTGCCAGCAGTGACTACATTACCCCCCGGGTCACCTACGAGCAGTACTTC. Translation gives CASSDYITPRVTYEQYF.

This clone was counted once. One end of the junction varies from germline; a read error may be responsible. V and J are TRBV7-9 and TRBJ1-4; D might be TRBD1 (5 bases). This CDR3 has 15 residues. Per the germline V gene, CDR1 is SEHNR and CDR2 is FQNEAQ (reference sequence). The CDR3 loop reads CASSLARATNEKLFF. In DNA form, the CDR3 reads TGTGCCAGCAGCCTAGCCAGGGCGACTAATGAAAAACTGTTTTTT.